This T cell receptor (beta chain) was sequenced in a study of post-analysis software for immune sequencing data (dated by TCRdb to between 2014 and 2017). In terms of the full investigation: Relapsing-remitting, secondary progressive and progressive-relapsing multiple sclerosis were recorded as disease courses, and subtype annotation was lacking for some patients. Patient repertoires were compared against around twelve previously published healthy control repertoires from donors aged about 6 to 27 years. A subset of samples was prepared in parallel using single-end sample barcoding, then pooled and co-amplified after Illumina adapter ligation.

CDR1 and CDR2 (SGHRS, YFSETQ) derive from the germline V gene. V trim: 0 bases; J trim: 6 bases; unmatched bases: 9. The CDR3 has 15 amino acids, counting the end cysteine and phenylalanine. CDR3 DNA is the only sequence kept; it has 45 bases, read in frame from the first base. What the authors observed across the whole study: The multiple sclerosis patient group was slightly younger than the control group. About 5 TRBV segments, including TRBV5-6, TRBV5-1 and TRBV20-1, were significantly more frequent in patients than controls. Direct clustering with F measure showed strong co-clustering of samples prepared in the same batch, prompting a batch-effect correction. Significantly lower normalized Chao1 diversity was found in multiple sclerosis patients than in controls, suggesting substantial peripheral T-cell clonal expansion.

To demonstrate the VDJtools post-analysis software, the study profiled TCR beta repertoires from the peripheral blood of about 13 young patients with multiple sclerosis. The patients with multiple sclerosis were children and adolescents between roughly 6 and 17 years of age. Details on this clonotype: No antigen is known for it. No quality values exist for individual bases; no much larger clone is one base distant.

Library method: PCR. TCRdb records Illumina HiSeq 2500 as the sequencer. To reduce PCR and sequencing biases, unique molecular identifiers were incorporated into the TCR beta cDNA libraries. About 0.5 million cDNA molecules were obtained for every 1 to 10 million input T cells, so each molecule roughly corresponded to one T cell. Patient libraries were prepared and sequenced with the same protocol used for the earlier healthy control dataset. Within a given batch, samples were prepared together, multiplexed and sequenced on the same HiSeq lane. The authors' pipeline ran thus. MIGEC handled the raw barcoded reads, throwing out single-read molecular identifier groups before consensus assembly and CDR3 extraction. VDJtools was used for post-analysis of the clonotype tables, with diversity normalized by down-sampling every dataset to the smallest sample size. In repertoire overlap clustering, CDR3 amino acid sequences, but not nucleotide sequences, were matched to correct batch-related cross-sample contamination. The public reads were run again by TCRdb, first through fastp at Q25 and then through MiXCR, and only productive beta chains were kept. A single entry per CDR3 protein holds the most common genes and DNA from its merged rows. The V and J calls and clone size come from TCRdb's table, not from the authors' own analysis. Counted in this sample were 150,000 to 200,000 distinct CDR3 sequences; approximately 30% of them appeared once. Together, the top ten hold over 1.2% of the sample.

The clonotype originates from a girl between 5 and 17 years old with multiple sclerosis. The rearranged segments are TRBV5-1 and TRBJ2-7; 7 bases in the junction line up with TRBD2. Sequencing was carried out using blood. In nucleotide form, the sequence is TGCGCCAGCAGCTTGGTCGCGGGAGAGAGTGGCGAGCAGTACTTC. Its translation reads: CASSLVAGESGEQYF.